This is a list of T cell receptor beta chains from one sample in a study of memory CD4+ T cells and cytomegalovirus serostatus. This table comes from immunoSEQ multiplex PCR, and its TCRdb copy is limited to in-frame clones, with some not included. This table holds 48,000 or so clones, roughly 73% found once. The sample was memory CD4+ T cells from blood. All receptors come from an adult in good health and CMV-seronegative. Both conserved end residues are part of each CDR3. A D gene is named only where the DNA matches it firmly. Clone size, where shown, is once, few, many, or a class for clones that have expanded.

J,size,D,V,DNA,CDR3
TRBJ2-3,.,.,TRBV4-2,TGTGCCAGCAGCCAAGCGGGGGCGACTGGCCGACACGCGCCAGATACGCAGTATTTT,CASSQAGATGRHAPDTQYF
TRBJ2-4,once,.,TRBV7-2,TGTGCCAGCAGCCCCAGTCAGGGGGGGAAAGGGAACATTCAGTACTTC,CASSPSQGGKGNIQYF
TRBJ2-2,.,.,TRBV7-2,TGTGCCAGCAGCCGACGGTGGGGGGAGCTGTTTTTT,CASSRRWGELFF
TRBJ2-6,.,TRBD1,TRBV11-2,TGTGCCAGCAGCTGGCAGACAGGGGGATTCTCTGGGGCCAACGTCCTGACTTTC,CASSWQTGGFSGANVLTF
TRBJ1-4,.,.,TRBV6-1,TGTGCCAGCAGTGAGGGTGGGGGATATGCAACTAATGAAAAACTGTTTTTT,CASSEGGGYATNEKLFF
TRBJ2-3,.,.,TRBV25-1,TGTGCCAGCAGTGAATTCCCCACAGATACGCAGTATTTT,CASSEFPTDTQYF
TRBJ2-7,.,.,TRBV20-1,TGCAGTGCTAGGGGGCTTGAGCAGTACTTC,CSARGLEQYF
TRBJ2-4,.,.,TRBV30,TGTGCCTGGAGTCAGAATCTAGCCAAAAACATTCAGTACTTC,CAWSQNLAKNIQYF
TRBJ2-6,.,.,TRBV5-1,TGCGCCAGCAGTTCGATCCGGGGAGGTCCCTCTGGGGCCAACGTCCTGACTTTC,CASSSIRGGPSGANVLTF
TRBJ2-7,.,.,TRBV28,TGTGCCAGCAGGTCCGTCTACGAGCAGTACTTC,CASRSVYEQYF
TRBJ1-1,few,TRBD1,TRBV28,TGTGCCAGCAGCGGAGGGGGACAGGGTTACACTGAAGCTTTCTTT,CASSGGGQGYTEAFF
TRBJ1-5,few,TRBD1,TRBV27,TGTGCCAGCAGTTTAAGACAGGGAGGCAATCAGCCCCAGCATTTT,CASSLRQGGNQPQHF
TRBJ2-6,once,.,TRBV13,TGTGCCAGCAGCTCGAGGGTAACTGGGGCCAACGTCCTGACTTTC,CASSSRVTGANVLTF
TRBJ1-5,.,.,TRBV5-3,TGTGCCAGACGGATCGGACAGACTAATCAGCCCCAGCATTTT,CARRIGQTNQPQHF